A single T cell receptor beta chain is shown here with its context. Its antigen is currently unknown. This sample stems from a study of shared clonotypes between healthy human individuals. Findings and caveats of the study: Donors were few, which limited the genetic and exposure-history diversity represented.

Assay: immunoSEQ multiplex PCR; the TCRdb copy retains only in-frame clones and omits some. The repertoire includes about 600,000 clones, around 97% of them detected once, and 0.055% to 0.07% sits in the top ten. This CDR3 is built from 13 residues. Deletions cut 7 bases from V and 2 bases from J, with 13 bases between. Germline V gene data show CDR1 as SQVTM and CDR2 as ANQGSEA. Input material: naive CD4+ T cells sorted from blood. Subset indicated: CD45RA+ positively selected. The chain couples TRBV29-1 to TRBJ2-3; tentatively, D is TRBD1 (6 bases). The clonotype comes from a woman aged 25 to 39 in good health. The CDR3: CSGGQKLTDTQYF. As DNA, the CDR3 is TGCAGCGGAGGACAGAAGCTCACAGATACGCAGTATTTT.